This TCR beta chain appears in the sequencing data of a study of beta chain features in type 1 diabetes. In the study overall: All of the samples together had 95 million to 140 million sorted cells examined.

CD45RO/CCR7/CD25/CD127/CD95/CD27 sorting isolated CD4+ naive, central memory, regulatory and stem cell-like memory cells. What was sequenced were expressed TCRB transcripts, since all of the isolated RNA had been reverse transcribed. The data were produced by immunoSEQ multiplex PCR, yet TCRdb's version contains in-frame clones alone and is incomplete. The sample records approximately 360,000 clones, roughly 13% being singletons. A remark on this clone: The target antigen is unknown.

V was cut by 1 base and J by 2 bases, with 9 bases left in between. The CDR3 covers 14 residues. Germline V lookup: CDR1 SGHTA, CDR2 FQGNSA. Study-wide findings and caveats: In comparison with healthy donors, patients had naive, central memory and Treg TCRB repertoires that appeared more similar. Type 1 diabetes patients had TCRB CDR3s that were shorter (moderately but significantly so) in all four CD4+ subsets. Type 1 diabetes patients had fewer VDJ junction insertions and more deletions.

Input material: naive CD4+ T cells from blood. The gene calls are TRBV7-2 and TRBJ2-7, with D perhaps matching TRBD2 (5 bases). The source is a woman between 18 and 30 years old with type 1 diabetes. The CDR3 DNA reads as TGTGCCAGCAGCTTAGACCCGGGGACCTACGAGCAGTACTTC. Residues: CASSLDPGTYEQYF.